Following are 9 T cell receptor beta chains from one sample sequenced in a study of blood T cell repertoires in COVID-19. The protocol was immunoSEQ multiplex PCR, while the TCRdb copy is restricted to in-frame clones and leaves out a portion. The profile shows 200,000 or so clones, around 83% of them singletons. Input material: peripheral blood. The origin of the receptors is a man aged 35 to 55 who had recovered from COVID-19.

The chain carries TRBV30 and TRBJ1-2; D is unresolved. Trimming removed 5 bases from V and 3 bases from J, with 13 bases in between. Germline assignment: CDR1 GTSNPN and CDR2 SVGIG (reference sequence). This CDR3 comprises 13 residues. This CDR3 reads CAWLKGDYYGYTF. The CDR3 DNA is TGTGCCTGGCTCAAGGGAGACTACTATGGCTACACCTTC.

This chain connects TRBV7-2 to TRBJ2-3, with a weak D call TRBD1 (5 bases). Germline-derived CDR1 and CDR2 are SGHTA and FQGNSA. V was trimmed by 9 bases and J by 5 bases, leaving 15 bases between them. This CDR3 region has 13 residues. The CDR3 region is CASSTAVGDTQYF. CDR3 sequence (DNA): TGTGCCAGTTCGACAGCAGTAGGAGATACGCAGTATTTT.

This clone has only one observation. The V call is TRBV27, the J call TRBJ1-3; D gene uncertain. The V end was cut by 5 bases, the J end by 0 bases, with 11 bases between. The length of the CDR3 is 15 residues. Germline-derived CDR1 and CDR2 are MNHEY and SMNVEV (reference sequence). The CDR3 loop is CASSPSPVSGNTIYF. As DNA, the CDR3 is TGTGCCAGCAGTCCGTCCCCGGTCTCTGGAAACACCATATATTTT.

V usage is TRBV7-9 and J usage is TRBJ2-5, with 8 bases aligning to TRBD1. The CDR3 length is 15 residues. Germline lookup yields CDR1 SEHNR and CDR2 FQNEAQ (reference sequence). V was clipped by 1 base and J by 4 bases; unmatched bases: 5. This CDR3 reads CASSLGGQGGETQYF. The CDR3 nucleotides are TGTGCCAGCAGCTTAGGAGGACAGGGAGGAGAGACCCAGTACTTC.

This clone was counted once. The chain uses TRBV19 and TRBJ2-5; the D gene is possibly TRBD1 (6 bases). Germline loops: CDR1 LNHDA, CDR2 SQIVND (reference sequence). Trimming took 8 bases from V and 3 from J, leaving 13 bases between them. The CDR3 runs to 13 residues. This CDR3 is CASATGTKETQYF. The DNA for the CDR3 is TGTGCCAGTGCGACAGGAACCAAAGAGACCCAGTACTTC. The whole variable domain, filled in from reference TRBV19 and TRBJ2-5, reads DGGITQSPKYLFRKEGQNVTLSCEQNLNHDAMYWYRQDPGQGLRLIYYSQIVNDFQKGDIAEGYSVSREKKESFPLTVTSAQKNPTAFYLCASATGTKETQYFGPGTRLLVL.

This rearrangement joins TRBV5-5 to TRBJ2-7, with 7 bases matching TRBD1. V gave up 5 bases and J gave up 4 bases; unmatched junction bases: 6. CDR1 and CDR2 (germline): SGHKS, YYEKEE (reference sequence). This CDR3 comprises 13 residues. The CDR3 loop is CASRGQALYEQYF. The CDR3 DNA is TGTGCCAGCAGAGGACAGGCGCTATACGAGCAGTACTTC.

The chain has TRBV27 and TRBJ2-1; 8 nucleotides align to TRBD2. The CDR3 covers 14 residues. CDR1 is MNHEY and CDR2 is SMNVEV in the germline V gene (reference sequence). With 4 bases clipped from V and 8 bases from J, the junction kept 7 bases outside the gene matches. DNA for the CDR3: TGTGCCAGCAGTTGGGCTAGCGGGTCCCATGAGCAGTTCTTC. Protein product: CASSWASGSHEQFF.

V and J are TRBV4-3 and TRBJ2-7; TRBD2 matches at 11 bases. The CDR3 runs to 17 residues. The junction had 11 bases not matched to a gene; V was cut back by 3 bases and J by 4 bases. Germline V gene lookup returns CDR1 LGHNA and CDR2 YSLEER. CDR3 protein: CASSHPAGSGRVYEQYF. DNA of the CDR3: TGCGCCAGCAGCCACCCAGCAGGTAGCGGGAGGGTATACGAGCAGTACTTC.

This clone was picked up a small number of times. J is TRBJ2-2 and V is TRBV25-1; a possible D gene is TRBD2 (6 bases). The CDR3 covers 13 residues. Trimming stripped 4 bases from V and 5 bases from J, with 8 bases between. Per germline, CDR1 MGHDK and CDR2 SYGVNS. The CDR3 reads CASSGGLTGELFF. For the CDR3, the DNA is TGTGCCAGCAGTGGGGGACTTACCGGGGAGCTGTTTTTT.